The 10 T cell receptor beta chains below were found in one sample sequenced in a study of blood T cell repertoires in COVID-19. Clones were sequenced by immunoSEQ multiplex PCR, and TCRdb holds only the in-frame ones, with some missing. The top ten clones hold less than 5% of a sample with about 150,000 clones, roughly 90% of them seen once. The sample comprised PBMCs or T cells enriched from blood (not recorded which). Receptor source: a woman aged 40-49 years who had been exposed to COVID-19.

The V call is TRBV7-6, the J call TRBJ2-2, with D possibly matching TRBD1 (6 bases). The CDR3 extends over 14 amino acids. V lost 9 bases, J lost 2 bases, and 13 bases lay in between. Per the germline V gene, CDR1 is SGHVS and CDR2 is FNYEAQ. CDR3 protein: CASSRTVNTGELFF. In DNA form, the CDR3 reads TGTGCCAGTTCTCGGACAGTAAACACCGGGGAGCTGTTTTTT. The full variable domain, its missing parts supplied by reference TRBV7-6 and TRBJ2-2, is GAGVSQSPRYKVTKRGQDVALRCDPISGHVSLYWYRQALGQGPEFLTYFNYEAQQDKSGLPNDRFSAERPEGSISTLTIQRTEQRDSAMYRCASSRTVNTGELFFGEGSRLTVL.

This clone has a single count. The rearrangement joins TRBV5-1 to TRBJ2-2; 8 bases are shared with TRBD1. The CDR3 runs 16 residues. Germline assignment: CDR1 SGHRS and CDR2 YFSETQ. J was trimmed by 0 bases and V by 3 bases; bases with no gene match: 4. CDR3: CASSSGQGSNTGELFF. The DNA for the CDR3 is TGCGCCAGCAGCTCCGGACAGGGATCGAACACCGGGGAGCTGTTTTTT.

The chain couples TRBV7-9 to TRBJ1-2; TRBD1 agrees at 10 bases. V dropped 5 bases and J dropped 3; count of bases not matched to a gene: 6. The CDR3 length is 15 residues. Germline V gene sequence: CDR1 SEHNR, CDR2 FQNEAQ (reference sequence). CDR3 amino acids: CASSQGQGLYYGYTF. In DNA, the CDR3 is TGTGCCAGCAGCCAGGGACAGGGGCTTTACTATGGCTACACCTTC. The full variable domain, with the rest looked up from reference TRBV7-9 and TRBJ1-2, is DTGVSQNPRHKITKRGQNVTFRCDPISEHNRLYWYRQTLGQGPEFLTYFQNEAQLEKSRLLSDRFSAERPKGSFSTLEIQRTEQGDSAMYLCASSQGQGLYYGYTFGSGTRLTVV.

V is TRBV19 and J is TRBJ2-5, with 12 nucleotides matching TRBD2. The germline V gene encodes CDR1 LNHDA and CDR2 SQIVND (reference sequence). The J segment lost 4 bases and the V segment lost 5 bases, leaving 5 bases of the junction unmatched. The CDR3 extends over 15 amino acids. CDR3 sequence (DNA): TGTGCCAGTAGTTCTAGCGGGGGGGCAATAGAGACCCAGTACTTC. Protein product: CASSSSGGAIETQYF.

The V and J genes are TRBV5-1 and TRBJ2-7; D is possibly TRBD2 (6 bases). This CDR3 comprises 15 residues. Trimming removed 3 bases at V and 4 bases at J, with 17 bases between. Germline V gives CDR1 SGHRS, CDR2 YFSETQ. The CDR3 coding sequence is TGCGCCAGCAGCTCGGGGTTCTTGCGGGATTACGAGCAGTACTTC. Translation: CASSSGFLRDYEQYF.

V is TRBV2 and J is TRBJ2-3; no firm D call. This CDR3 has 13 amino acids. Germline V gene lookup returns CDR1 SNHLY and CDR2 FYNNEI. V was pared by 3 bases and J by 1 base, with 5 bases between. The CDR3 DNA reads TGTGCCAGCAGTGAGGCGGGCACAGATACGCAGTATTTT. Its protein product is CASSEAGTDTQYF.

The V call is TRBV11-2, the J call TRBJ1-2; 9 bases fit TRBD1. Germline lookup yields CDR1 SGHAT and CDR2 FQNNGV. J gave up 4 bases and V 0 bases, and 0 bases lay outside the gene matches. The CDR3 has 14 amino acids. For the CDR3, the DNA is TGTGCCAGCAGCTTAGAGGACAGGGGCTATGGCTACACCTTC. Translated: CASSLEDRGYGYTF.

The CDR3 coding sequence is TGCGCCAGCAGCCGGGACAGCTTTGAAAAACTGTTTTTT. This gives the protein CASSRDSFEKLFF. The gene calls are TRBV4-1 and TRBJ1-4; TRBD1 agrees at 7 bases. The CDR3 consists of 13 residues. Germline-derived CDR1 and CDR2 are MGHRA and YSYEKL. Trimming at V came to 4 bases and at J to 7 bases, leaving 3 bases not matched to a gene.

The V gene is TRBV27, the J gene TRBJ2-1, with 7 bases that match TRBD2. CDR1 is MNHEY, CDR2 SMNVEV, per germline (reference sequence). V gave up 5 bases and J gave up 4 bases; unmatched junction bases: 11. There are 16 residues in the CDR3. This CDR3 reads CASSPRGGMIYNEQFF. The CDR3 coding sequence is TGTGCCAGCAGTCCCCGGGGAGGGATGATTTACAATGAGCAGTTCTTC.

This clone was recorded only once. The CDR3 sequence: CASSIPTGPGGGSPLHF. DNA for the CDR3: TGTGCCAGCAGCATTCCTACAGGGCCCGGAGGAGGTTCACCCCTCCACTTT. The rearrangement links TRBV7-2 to TRBJ1-6, with D tentatively TRBD1 (6 bases). The germline CDR1 and CDR2 sequences are SGHTA and FQGNSA. The CDR3 is made up of 17 amino acids. Trimming stripped 5 bases from V and 9 bases from J, with 23 bases between.